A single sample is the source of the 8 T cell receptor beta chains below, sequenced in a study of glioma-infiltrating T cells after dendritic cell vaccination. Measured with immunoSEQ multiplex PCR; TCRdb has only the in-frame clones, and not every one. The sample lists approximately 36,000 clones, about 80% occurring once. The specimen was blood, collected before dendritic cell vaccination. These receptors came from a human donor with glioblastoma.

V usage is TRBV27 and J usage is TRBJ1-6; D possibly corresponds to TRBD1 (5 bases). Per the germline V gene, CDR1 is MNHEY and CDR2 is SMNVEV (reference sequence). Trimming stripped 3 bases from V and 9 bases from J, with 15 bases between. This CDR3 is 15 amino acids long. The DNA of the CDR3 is TGTGCCAGCAGTTTGGGGCCTCAGCCAACTTCACCCCTCCACTTT. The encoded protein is CASSLGPQPTSPLHF.

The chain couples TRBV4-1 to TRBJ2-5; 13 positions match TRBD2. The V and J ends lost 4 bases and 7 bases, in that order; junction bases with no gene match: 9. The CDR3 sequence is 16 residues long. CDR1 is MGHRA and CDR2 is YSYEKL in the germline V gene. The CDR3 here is CASSPSWTSGGGTQYF. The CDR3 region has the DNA TGCGCCAGCAGCCCCTCTTGGACTAGCGGGGGAGGGACCCAGTACTTC.

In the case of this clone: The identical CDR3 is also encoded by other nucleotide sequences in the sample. The CDR3 reads CASSLARTGYNSPLHF. CDR3 nucleotide sequence: TGTGCCAGCAGCTTGGCTCGGACAGGGTATAATTCACCCCTCCACTTT. The V call is TRBV5-6, the J call TRBJ1-6; 8 bases are shared with TRBD1. The CDR3 runs 16 residues. Trimming removed 0 bases from V and 4 bases from J; junction bases left unmatched: 3. CDR1 is SGHDT and CDR2 is YYEEEE in the germline V gene.

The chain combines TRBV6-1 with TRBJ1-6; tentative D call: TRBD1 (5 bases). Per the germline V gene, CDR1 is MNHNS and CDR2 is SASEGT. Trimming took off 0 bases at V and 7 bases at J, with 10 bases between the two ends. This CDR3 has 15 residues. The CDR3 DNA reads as TGTGCCAGCAGTGAAGCACCAGGGTCGAATTCACCCCTCCACTTT. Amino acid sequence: CASSEAPGSNSPLHF.

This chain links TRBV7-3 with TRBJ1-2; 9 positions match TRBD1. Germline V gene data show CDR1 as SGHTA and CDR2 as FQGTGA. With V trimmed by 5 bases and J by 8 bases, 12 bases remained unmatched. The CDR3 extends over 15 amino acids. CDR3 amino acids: CASSEHSGTGLGYTF. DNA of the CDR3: TGTGCCAGCAGCGAACATTCCGGGACAGGGCTCGGCTACACCTTC.

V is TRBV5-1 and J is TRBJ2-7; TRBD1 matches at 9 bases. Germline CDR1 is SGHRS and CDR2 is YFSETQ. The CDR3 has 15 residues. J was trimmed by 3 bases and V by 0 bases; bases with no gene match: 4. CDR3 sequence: CASSLAGQGLYEQYF. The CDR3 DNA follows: TGCGCCAGCAGCTTGGCGGGACAGGGCCTCTACGAGCAGTACTTC.

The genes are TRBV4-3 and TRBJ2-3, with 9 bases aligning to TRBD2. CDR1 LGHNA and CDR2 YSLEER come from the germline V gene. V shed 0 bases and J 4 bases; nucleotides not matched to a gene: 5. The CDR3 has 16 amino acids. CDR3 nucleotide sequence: TGCGCCAGCAGCCAAGATCGGGGACTAGCTTCAGATACGCAGTATTTT. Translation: CASSQDRGLASDTQYF.

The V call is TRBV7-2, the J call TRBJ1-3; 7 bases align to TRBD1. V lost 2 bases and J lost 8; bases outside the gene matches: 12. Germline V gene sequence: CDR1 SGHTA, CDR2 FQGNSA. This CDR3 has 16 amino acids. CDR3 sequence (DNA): TGTGCCAGCAGCTTAATTATAGGTGCAGGGGGAGACACCATATATTTT. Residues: CASSLIIGAGGDTIYF.